This T cell receptor (beta chain) was sequenced in a study of shared clonotypes between healthy human individuals. Deletions cut 1 base from V and 6 bases from J, with 16 bases between. Germline CDR1 is SGHTA and CDR2 is FQGNSA. The CDR3 covers 16 residues. Clones were sequenced by immunoSEQ multiplex PCR, and TCRdb holds only the in-frame ones, with some missing. Of about 1.4 million clones in the sample, about 96% were seen once. The specimen sequenced was naive CD4+ T cells sorted from blood. Noted subset: CD45RA+ positively selected. V and J are TRBV7-2 and TRBJ2-1; D uncertain. The clonotype comes from a man aged 25 to 45 in good health. The CDR3 nucleotides are TGTGCCAGCAGCTTAGAGTTCGTATCCCCTGGCAATGAGCAGTTCTTC. Amino acids: CASSLEFVSPGNEQFF.